The clone carrying this T cell receptor beta chain was seen many times. No antigen is known for it. The data derive from a study of CD8+CD57+ T cells in acquired aplastic anemia. Across the whole study: Sorting CD4+ and CD8+ cells gave DNA averaging approximately 3 ug. Around 11 million reads were obtained on average for healthy donor CD4+ cells. Broader study findings: CD8+ Simpson's diversity in patients was not significantly different from that in controls.

Profiling of TCR beta VDJ combinations and CDR3 sequences used genomic DNA as template. TCRdb called the reads again in MiXCR, with one record for every CDR3 protein. The sample records some 130,000 distinct CDR3 sequences, around two fifths being singletons. The V gene's germline CDR1 is SGHTA and CDR2 FQGNSA. V lost 5 bases and J lost 4; bases outside the gene matches: 5. This CDR3 has 14 residues. The chain has TRBV7-2 and TRBJ2-7, with 10 nucleotides matching TRBD1. The sample comprised sorted CD4+, CD8+, or CD8+CD57+ T cells (not recorded which) from PBMCs. This TCR was recovered from a human donor in good health, serving as a control. The CDR3 region is CASSRTGGAYEQYF. In DNA form, the CDR3 reads TGTGCCAGCAGCCGGACAGGGGGGGCATACGAGCAGTACTTC.